This TCR beta chain was sequenced during a study of cytomegalovirus exposure and HLA in healthy donors. Regarding the study as a whole: Most TCR sequences were seen very rarely across donors, but some public TCRs occurred in many.

The CDR3 spans 13 residues. The ends were cut back, 1 base at V and 1 base at J, with 7 bases in the middle. Per the germline V gene, CDR1 is GTSNPN and CDR2 is SVGIG (reference sequence). Libraries were prepared by immunoSEQ multiplex PCR; TCRdb keeps only in-frame clonotypes and omits some of them. The sample includes about 63,000 clones, 85% to 95% of them seen just once. This clone has only one observation. Antigen unknown. The sequence was obtained from a woman in her late teens or twenties in good health and CMV-seropositive. The chain recombines TRBV30 with TRBJ1-1; D unclear. The sample taken for sequencing was PBMCs. CDR3 loop: CAWSGQSNTEAFF. As DNA, the CDR3 is TGTGCCTGGAGTGGCCAGTCGAACACTGAAGCTTTCTTT.